Included here is one T cell receptor (beta chain) sequence, with context. Enrollment of patients from Seattle took place during active infection, with longitudinal follow-up. In the authors' workflow: Reference gene primers were amplified, and this amplification served to estimate nucleated cell counts. The repertoire was sequenced with immunoSEQ multiplex PCR; TCRdb's copy has only in-frame clones and lacks some. That table supplies the V and J calls and clone size; D and trimming were determined from the DNA. The table lists about 160,000 clones, around 85% of them singletons. V lost 1 base to trimming and J lost 4 bases; unmatched junction nucleotides: 1. The CDR3 is 14 amino acids. Per the germline V gene, CDR1 is SNHLY and CDR2 is FYNNEI. The sample is drawn from a study of blood T cell repertoires in COVID-19. Looking at the study overall: The United States, Italy and Spain provided the acute and convalescent COVID-19 samples.

Sequenced sample: peripheral blood. The rearrangement uses TRBV2 and TRBJ1-1; 9 positions match TRBD1. The clonotype comes from a man older than 75 with COVID-19, enrolled during active disease. CDR3 region: CASSEDRGPTEAFF. CDR3 in DNA: TGTGCCAGCAGTGAAGACAGGGGGCCCACTGAAGCTTTCTTT.